Listed below are T cell receptor beta chains from one sample, sequenced in a study of cytomegalovirus exposure and HLA in healthy donors. Assay used: immunoSEQ multiplex PCR; TCRdb lists only in-frame clones, some missing. Its table records 65,000 to 95,000 clones. The sample was PBMCs. The receptors derive from an older woman in good health and CMV-seronegative. Each CDR3 is given with its conserved first and last residue. Each record gives: V gene, J gene, D gene, clone size, CDR3 protein, CDR3 DNA. A D gene is named only where the DNA matches it firmly. The size entry is marked missing in some rows and otherwise reads once, few, many or a size class.

>TRBV5-1|TRBJ2-1|TRBD2|-
CASSPSTSGSYNEQFF
TGCGCCAGCAGCCCCTCAACTAGCGGGAGCTACAATGAGCAGTTCTTC
>TRBV7-2|TRBJ1-4|TRBD1|-
CASSSSIDRGGEKLFF
TGTGCCAGCAGCTCCTCGATCGACAGGGGGGGGGAAAAACTGTTTTTT
>TRBV15|TRBJ2-7|TRBD1|-
CATSVGQGHSREQYF
TGTGCCACCAGCGTTGGACAGGGGCACTCCAGGGAGCAGTACTTC
>TRBV27|TRBJ1-6|-|-
CASSRTANSPLHF
TGTGCCAGCAGCCGGACAGCTAATTCACCCCTCCACTTT
>TRBV10-3|TRBJ2-3|-|-
CAISDQEGPDTQYF
TGTGCCATCAGTGACCAGGAAGGTCCAGATACGCAGTATTTT
>TRBV6-1|TRBJ1-1|-|-
CASSDYGLGGTEAFF
TGTGCCAGCAGTGATTACGGACTAGGTGGCACTGAAGCTTTCTTT
>TRBV28|TRBJ2-2|-|-
CASSFKRITIQGTKTGELFF
TGTGCCAGCAGTTTCAAGCGTATTACCATCCAGGGGACCAAAACCGGGGAGCTGTTTTTT
>TRBV19|TRBJ2-7|-|-
CATSDREGSEQYF
TGTGCCACTTCGGACAGGGAGGGGTCCGAGCAGTACTTC
>TRBV28|TRBJ2-3|TRBD1|-
CASSFVRGHWADTQYF
TGTGCCAGCAGTTTTGTCAGGGGGCATTGGGCAGATACGCAGTATTTT
>TRBV4-1|TRBJ2-1|TRBD2|medium-sized
CASSQVDMGLSYNEQFF
TGCGCCAGCAGCCAAGTCGACATGGGACTATCTTACAATGAGCAGTTCTTC
>TRBV18|TRBJ2-5|-|-
CASSPQGVAQETQYF
TGTGCCAGCTCACCACAGGGAGTCGCCCAAGAGACCCAGTACTTC
>TRBV25-1|TRBJ1-3|-|-
CASSRGNVEGNTIYF
TGTGCCAGCAGTCGCGGGAACGTGGAAGGAAACACCATATATTTT
>TRBV4-3|TRBJ2-3|TRBD2|-
CASSQDPGLAGGTDTQYF
TGCGCCAGCAGCCAAGATCCTGGCTTAGCGGGAGGCACAGATACGCAGTATTTT
>TRBV4-3|TRBJ2-1|-|-
CASSQDIQGGYNEQFF
TGCGCCAGCAGCCAAGATATACAGGGGGGGTACAATGAGCAGTTCTTC
>TRBV6-6|TRBJ2-1|TRBD1|-
CASSYPGQGGNNEQFF
TGTGCCAGCAGTTACCCGGGACAGGGTGGAAACAATGAGCAGTTCTTC
>TRBV29-1|TRBJ2-6|-|-
CSVQRAGANVLTF
TGCAGCGTTCAGCGTGCCGGGGCCAACGTCCTGACTTTC
>TRBV6-6|TRBJ1-2|TRBD1|-
CATRTGNYGYTF
TGTGCCACTCGGACAGGGAACTATGGCTACACCTTC
>TRBV19|TRBJ1-5|-|-
CASSMTTGSNQPQHF
TGTGCCAGTAGTATGACGACGGGATCAAATCAGCCCCAGCATTTT
>TRBV2|TRBJ2-1|TRBD2|-
CASSGASGTSYNEQFF
TGTGCCAGCAGTGGGGCTAGCGGGACCTCCTACAATGAGCAGTTCTTC
>TRBV28|TRBJ1-2|TRBD1|-
CASTSGTGVYGYTF
TGTGCCAGCACCTCCGGGACAGGGGTGTATGGCTACACCTTC
>TRBV4-2|TRBJ2-3|TRBD2|-
CASSQEGGREGGDTQYF
TGTGCCAGCAGCCAAGAGGGGGGGCGGGAGGGAGGAGATACGCAGTATTTT
>TRBV5-1|TRBJ1-1|-|-
CASSLGGNTEAFF
TGCGCCAGCAGCTTAGGGGGGAACACTGAAGCTTTCTTT
>TRBV7-8|TRBJ2-5|-|-
CASSPGGMTRRETQYF
TGTGCCAGCAGCCCTGGGGGGATGACTAGAAGAGAGACCCAGTACTTC
>TRBV10-1|TRBJ2-1|-|-
CASSGQGEQFF
TGCGCCAGCAGTGGGCAGGGGGAGCAGTTCTTC
>TRBV30|TRBJ2-3|TRBD2|-
CAFQGLAGFTDTQYF
TGTGCCTTCCAGGGACTAGCGGGGTTCACAGATACGCAGTATTTT
>TRBV27|TRBJ2-1|TRBD1|-
CASSKDPGGGHNEQFF
TGTGCCAGCAGTAAGGACCCAGGGGGTGGTCACAATGAGCAGTTCTTC
>TRBV5-8|TRBJ2-3|TRBD2|-
CASSLLGLAGDAAQYF
TGTGCCAGCAGCTTGCTTGGACTAGCGGGAGACGCGGCGCAGTATTTT
>TRBV13|TRBJ2-7|TRBD2|-
CASSLGGGREVRTYEQYF
TGTGCCAGCAGCTTAGGAGGCGGGAGAGAGGTCCGCACCTACGAGCAGTACTTC
>TRBV19|TRBJ1-5|-|-
CASTQDGDSNQPQHF
TGTGCCAGTACCCAAGACGGGGATAGCAATCAGCCCCAGCATTTT
>TRBV7-2|TRBJ2-7|-|-
CASSLRQDYEQYF
TGTGCCAGCAGCTTACGACAGGACTACGAGCAGTACTTC
>TRBV5-1|TRBJ2-1|TRBD1|-
CASSLRTGDYNEQFF
TGCGCCAGCAGCCTTCGGACAGGCGACTACAATGAGCAGTTCTTC
>TRBV28|TRBJ1-2|-|-
CAIPRDTDYGYTF
TGTGCCATCCCTCGGGACACAGACTATGGCTACACCTTC
>TRBV2|TRBJ2-3|TRBD2|-
CASSHDPGLAGGPDTQYF
TGTGCCAGCAGTCACGACCCGGGACTAGCGGGAGGACCGGATACGCAGTATTTT
>TRBV7-9|TRBJ2-1|-|-
CASSLGGTYNEQFF
TGTGCCAGCAGCTTAGGAGGGACTTACAATGAGCAGTTCTTC
>TRBV29-1|TRBJ2-7|TRBD1|-
CSAWGEGASYEQYF
TGCAGCGCCTGGGGCGAGGGGGCCTCCTACGAGCAGTACTTC
>TRBV6-4|TRBJ1-1|TRBD1|-
CASSAHYTGTGVFTEAFF
TGTGCCAGCAGTGCCCACTACACCGGGACAGGGGTCTTCACTGAAGCTTTCTTT
>TRBV29-1|TRBJ1-1|TRBD1|-
CSVSPGQGNTEAFF
TGCAGCGTGTCCCCGGGACAGGGGAACACTGAAGCTTTCTTT
>TRBV2|TRBJ1-2|TRBD1|-
CASSVAGGYGYTF
TGTGCCAGCAGTGTGGCAGGGGGCTATGGCTACACCTTC
>TRBV5-4|TRBJ2-2|-|-
CASSPDTRGTGELFF
TGTGCCAGCAGCCCAGACACCCGCGGGACCGGGGAGCTGTTTTTT
>TRBV5-1|TRBJ2-1|TRBD2|-
CASSSQAGGNEQFF
TGCGCCAGCAGCTCCCAAGCGGGGGGCAATGAGCAGTTCTTC
>TRBV9|TRBJ1-5|TRBD1|-
CASSASGTGTNQPQHF
TGTGCCAGCAGCGCCTCCGGGACAGGGACGAATCAGCCCCAGCATTTT
>TRBV18|TRBJ2-5|-|-
CASSPPEGRETQYF
TGTGCCAGCTCACCACCGGAGGGTAGGGAGACCCAGTACTTC
>TRBV5-1|TRBJ1-2|-|-
CASSNPGGYGYTF
TGCGCCAGCTCCAACCCGGGGGGGTATGGCTACACCTTC
>TRBV19|TRBJ1-5|-|-
CASSIESAIPRQPQHF
TGTGCCAGTAGTATAGAGTCAGCAATCCCGAGGCAGCCCCAGCATTTT
>TRBV6-1|TRBJ2-7|-|-
CASSDPLAAYEQYF
TGTGCCAGCAGTGATCCCCTAGCTGCCTACGAGCAGTACTTC
>TRBV7-9|TRBJ1-2|TRBD1|-
CASSPGGTNYGYTF
TGTGCCAGCAGCCCAGGGGGCACTAACTATGGCTACACCTTC
>TRBV18|TRBJ2-7|TRBD2|-
CASSPVAGSGRNNRPYEQYF
TGTGCCAGCTCACCCGTCGCAGGTAGCGGGAGGAACAACCGACCCTACGAGCAGTACTTC
>TRBV5-1|TRBJ2-4|TRBD1|-
CASSWGQDFLAKNIQYF
TGCGCCAGCAGCTGGGGACAGGATTTTTTAGCCAAAAACATTCAGTACTTC
>TRBV19|TRBJ1-2|-|-
CASSIWQAGGYTF
TGTGCCAGTAGTATATGGCAGGCGGGAGGCTACACCTTC
>TRBV11-3|TRBJ2-7|TRBD2|-
CASSLPGTSSAYEQYF
TGTGCCAGCAGCTTACCCGGGACTAGCAGTGCCTACGAGCAGTACTTC
>TRBV7-3|TRBJ1-1|-|-
CASSPDRRVAFF
TGTGCCAGCAGCCCGGACAGACGGGTAGCTTTCTTT
>TRBV28|TRBJ1-2|-|-
CASSLSPRQDYGYTF
TGTGCCAGCAGTTTATCTCCTCGACAGGACTATGGCTACACCTTC
>TRBV5-6|TRBJ2-7|TRBD2|-
CASNREEYEQYF
TGTGCCAGCAACCGGGAGGAGTACGAGCAGTACTTC
>TRBV4-2|TRBJ2-3|-|-
CASSQDGQSQGTDTQYF
TGTGCCAGCAGCCAAGATGGACAGTCTCAAGGGACAGATACGCAGTATTTT